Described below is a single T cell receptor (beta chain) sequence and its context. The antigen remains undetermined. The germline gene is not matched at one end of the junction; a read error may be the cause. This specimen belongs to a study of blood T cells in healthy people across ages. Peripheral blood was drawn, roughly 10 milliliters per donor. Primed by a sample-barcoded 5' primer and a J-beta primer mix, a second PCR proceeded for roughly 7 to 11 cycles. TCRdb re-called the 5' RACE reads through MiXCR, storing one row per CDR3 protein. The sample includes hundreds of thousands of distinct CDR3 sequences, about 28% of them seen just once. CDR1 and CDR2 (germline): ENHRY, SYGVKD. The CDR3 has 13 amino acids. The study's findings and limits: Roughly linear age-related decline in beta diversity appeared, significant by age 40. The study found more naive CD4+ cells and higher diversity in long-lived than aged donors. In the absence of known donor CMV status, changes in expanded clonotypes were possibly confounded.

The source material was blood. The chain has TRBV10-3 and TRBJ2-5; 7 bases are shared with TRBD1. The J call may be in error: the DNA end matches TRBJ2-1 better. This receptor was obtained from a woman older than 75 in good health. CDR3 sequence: CVISEGQILGQFF. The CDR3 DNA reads TGTGTCATCAGTGAGGGACAGATTCTTGGGCAGTTCTTC.